This TCR beta chain was obtained from a study of Ad26.COV2.S vaccination and SARS-CoV-2 variants. The assay was immunoSEQ multiplex PCR, and TCRdb's table has in-frame clones only and misses some. The sample holds around 500,000 clones; roughly nine tenths are singletons and the top ten take 1.5% to 2%. Germline CDR1 and CDR2: SGHVS and FNYEAQ. The CDR3 runs to 14 residues. V lost 3 bases and J lost 1, with 10 bases in between. Noted treatment: roughly 20 received Ad26.COV2.S at low or high dose, single or two shots; about 5 received placebo; per-sample allocation not given. Collection of samples fell on day 63 after the first vaccine or placebo injection.

The material sequenced was peripheral blood, taken in a trial of Ad26.COV2.S vaccine versus placebo. This clonotype was sampled from a person aged 18-60 years who received the Ad26.COV2.S COVID-19 vaccine or a placebo. This chain uses TRBV7-6 with TRBJ2-7, with D unresolved. DNA of the CDR3: TGTGCCAGCAGCTTGTCCGAAACGTCCTACGAGCAGTACTTC. This sequence encodes CASSLSETSYEQYF.